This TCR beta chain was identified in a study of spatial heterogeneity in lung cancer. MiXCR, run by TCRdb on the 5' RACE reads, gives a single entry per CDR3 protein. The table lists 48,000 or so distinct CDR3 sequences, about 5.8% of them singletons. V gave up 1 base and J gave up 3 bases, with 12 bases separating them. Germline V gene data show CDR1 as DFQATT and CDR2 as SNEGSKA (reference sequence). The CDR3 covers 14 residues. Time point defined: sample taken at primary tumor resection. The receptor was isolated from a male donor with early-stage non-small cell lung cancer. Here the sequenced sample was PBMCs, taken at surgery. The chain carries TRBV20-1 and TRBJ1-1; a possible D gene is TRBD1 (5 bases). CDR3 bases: TGCAGTGCTAGAGGACCACAAGGGGACACTGAAGCTTTCTTT. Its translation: CSARGPQGDTEAFF.